This TCR beta chain was identified during a study of shared clonotypes between healthy human individuals. J was trimmed by 1 base and V by 4 bases; bases with no gene match: 2. The CDR3 length is 14 residues. Germline CDR1 reads LGHNA; CDR2 reads YSLEER. Genomic DNA (from each subset) was split evenly across several immunoSEQ plates. Clones were read by immunoSEQ multiplex PCR, and TCRdb kept only the in-frame ones, dropping some. The sample carries approximately 2.5 million clones, more than 85% recorded once. The V and J genes are TRBV4-3 and TRBJ2-3, with TRBD1 identical over 7 bases. Sequencing was carried out using naive CD4+ T cells from PBMCs. Sample subset: CD45RA+ positively selected. The clonotype was recovered from a man between 18 and 29 years old in good health. Some clones in this sample may be carry-over from other donors' samples. DNA for the CDR3: TGCGCCAGCAGCCGAGGGACAGGCACAGATACGCAGTATTTT. Protein sequence: CASSRGTGTDTQYF.